These 8 T cell receptor beta chains came from one sample sequenced in a study of radiotherapy plus CTLA-4 blockade in lung cancer. Profiling relied on immunoSEQ multiplex PCR, and the TCRdb table lists in-frame clones only, not all of them. This sample carries about 49,000 clones, 73% of them seen once, and the ten largest clones take 3% to 4.5%. The sequencing used peripheral blood, collected from a patient treated with radiotherapy plus ipilimumab. These TCRs come from a human donor with non-small cell lung cancer who had a complete response to radiotherapy plus ipilimumab.

The chain has TRBV5-1 and TRBJ1-3; D may be TRBD1 (5 bases). Germline V gene lookup returns CDR1 SGHRS and CDR2 YFSETQ. Deletions cut 4 bases from V and 2 bases from J, with 13 bases between. The CDR3 is made up of 15 amino acids. The CDR3 DNA reads TGCGCCAGCAGCGTTACAGGTCCCACTGGAAACACCATATATTTT. This gives the protein CASSVTGPTGNTIYF. Complete variable domain (other parts from reference TRBV5-1 and TRBJ1-3): KAGVTQTPRYLIKTRGQQVTLSCSPISGHRSVSWYQQTPGQGLQFLFEYFSETQRNKGNFPGRFSGRQFSNSRSEMNVSTLELGDSALYLCASSVTGPTGNTIYFGEGSWLTVV.

A few counts support this clone. This chain uses TRBV10-1 with TRBJ2-7, with D tentatively TRBD2 (7 bases). CDR3 length: 15 amino acids. Germline lookup yields CDR1 WNHNN and CDR2 SYGVQD (reference sequence). V lost 0 bases, J lost 3 bases, and 12 bases lay in between. The CDR3 bases are TGCGCCAGCAGTGAGTCGAGAGGGGGGGGCTACGAGCAGTACTTC. This translates into CASSESRGGGYEQYF.

The V and J genes are TRBV25-1 and TRBJ1-2; weak D call: TRBD1 (5 bases). This CDR3 has 12 amino acids. Germline assignment: CDR1 MGHDK and CDR2 SYGVNS. Trimming took 4 bases from V and 5 from J, leaving 8 bases between them. This CDR3 is CASSVGGYGYTF. DNA of the CDR3: TGTGCCAGCAGTGTGGGGGGATATGGCTACACCTTC.

The rearrangement joins TRBV5-6 to TRBJ1-1; the match to TRBD1 covers 9 bases. The trim removed 1 base at V and 7 bases at J, leaving 8 bases unmatched. CDR3 length: 15 amino acids. CDR1 SGHDT and CDR2 YYEEEE come from the germline V gene. CDR3 region: CASSLPGQGTNEAFF. CDR3 DNA sequence: TGTGCCAGCAGCTTGCCGGGACAGGGAACCAATGAAGCTTTCTTT.

In this sample, this clone turned up a few times. The chain combines TRBV2 with TRBJ1-4, with 9 bases matching TRBD1. Losses at the gene ends were 7 bases for V and 7 bases for J; bases not matched to a gene: 7. This CDR3 contains 14 residues. From germline, CDR1 is SNHLY and CDR2 FYNNEI. CDR3 in DNA: TGTGCCAGCACGCGACAGGGGGTCAGTGAAAAACTGTTTTTT. Residues: CASTRQGVSEKLFF.

This sequence joins TRBV19 and TRBJ2-1; D might be TRBD2 (7 bases). The V end lost 3 bases, the J end lost 9 bases, and 24 bases lay between the germline ends. This CDR3 comprises 17 residues. CDR1 is LNHDA and CDR2 is SQIVND in the germline V gene (reference sequence). CDR3 loop: CASSMGGVRGPQGEQFF. In DNA form, the CDR3 reads TGTGCCAGTAGTATGGGGGGGGTGCGGGGGCCCCAGGGTGAGCAGTTCTTC.

The chain recombines TRBV18 with TRBJ1-2; unclear D gene. Germline V gene sequence: CDR1 KGHSH, CDR2 LQKENI. The CDR3 is 11 amino acids. Trimming shortened V by 2 bases and J by 8 bases, and 6 bases separated the two germline ends. CDR3 in amino acids: CASSPGEGYTF. CDR3 bases: TGTGCCAGCTCACCAGGGGAGGGCTACACCTTC.

V and J are TRBV28 and TRBJ1-4, with D possibly being TRBD1 (5 bases). Germline CDR1 MDHEN, CDR2 SYDVKM. The CDR3 totals 14 residues. Trimming left V 8 bases short and J 6 bases short, with 16 bases between. The CDR3 here is CASDSGGRDEKLFF. In DNA, the CDR3 is TGTGCCAGCGACAGCGGAGGGAGGGATGAAAAACTGTTTTTT.